A single sample is the source of the 25 T cell receptor beta chains below, sequenced in a study of blood T cell repertoires in COVID-19. Profiled with immunoSEQ multiplex PCR; TCRdb holds only in-frame clones, not every one. The sample lists fewer than 180,000 clones; 65% to 90% were seen once. The sequenced sample consisted of peripheral blood. The receptor set was obtained from a man between 65 and 79 years old with acute or convalescent COVID-19.

Regarding this clone: This same CDR3 is encoded by further DNA sequences in the sample. The genes are TRBV5-1 and TRBJ2-7; D remains unclear. The V and J ends lost 1 base and 0 bases respectively, with 5 bases between them. The CDR3 loop spans 13 amino acids. Germline V gene data show CDR1 as SGHRS and CDR2 as YFSETQ. The CDR3 reads CASSLTVSYEQYF. DNA for the CDR3: TGCGCCAGCAGCTTGACGGTCTCCTACGAGCAGTACTTC. The variable domain in full, completed from reference TRBV5-1 and TRBJ2-7, reads KAGVTQTPRYLIKTRGQQVTLSCSPISGHRSVSWYQQTPGQGLQFLFEYFSETQRNKGNFPGRFSGRQFSNSRSEMNVSTLELGDSALYLCASSLTVSYEQYFGPGTRLTVT.

The chain combines TRBV3-1 (or the pseudogene TRBV3-2) with TRBJ1-2, with TRBD1 matching 7 bases. Germline V lookup: CDR1 LGHDT, CDR2 YNNKEL (reference sequence). V lost 0 bases and J lost 4; bases outside the gene matches: 2. The CDR3 length is 14 residues. CDR3 nucleotides: TGTGCCAGCAGCCAAGAACAGGGGAGCTATGGCTACACCTTC. Residues: CASSQEQGSYGYTF.

This clone is a singleton in its sample. The rearrangement uses TRBV6-5 and TRBJ1-1, with 8 bases aligning to TRBD1. The ends lost 4 bases at V and 0 bases at J; junction bases unmatched: 7. Germline V gene sequence: CDR1 MNHEY, CDR2 SVGAGI. The CDR3 runs to 16 residues. CDR3 coding DNA: TGTGCCAGCAGTTCCTGGGACAGGATAATGAACACTGAAGCTTTCTTT. Amino acids: CASSSWDRIMNTEAFF.

This chain joins TRBV5-8 and TRBJ2-3, with TRBD2 identical over 7 bases. CDR3 length equals 15 residues. The germline V gene encodes CDR1 SGHTS and CDR2 YDEGEE. With V trimmed by 2 bases and J by 2 bases, 5 bases remained unmatched. The CDR3 region is CASSFSSGPTDTQYF. The DNA for the CDR3 is TGTGCCAGCAGCTTCTCTAGCGGTCCCACAGATACGCAGTATTTT.

This CDR3 reads CASSYTAGGGNEQFF. In DNA, the CDR3 is TGTGCCAGCAGCTATACAGCGGGAGGGGGCAATGAGCAGTTCTTC. This rearrangement joins TRBV7-6 to TRBJ2-1; TRBD2 agrees at 10 bases. J gave up 6 bases and V 4 bases, and 6 bases lay outside the gene matches. Germline lookup yields CDR1 SGHVS and CDR2 FNYEAQ. This CDR3 region has 15 residues.

This clone was seen a few times. V and J are TRBV28 and TRBJ2-7; TRBD2 matches at 7 bases. There are 15 residues in the CDR3. The V gene end was trimmed by 2 bases and the J gene end by 3 bases; junction bases not matched to a gene: 7. Germline CDR1 reads MDHEN; CDR2 reads SYDVKM. This CDR3 reads CASSLKIGGSYEQYF. As DNA, the CDR3 is TGTGCCAGCAGTTTAAAAATTGGCGGGAGCTACGAGCAGTACTTC.

This chain's CDR3 is CASSLTPTSGTYEQYF. The CDR3 bases are TGTGCCAGCAGCTTAACGCCGACTAGCGGTACCTACGAGCAGTACTTC. The V call is TRBV7-3, the J call TRBJ2-7; 9 bases are a match to TRBD2. Germline loops: CDR1 SGHTA, CDR2 FQGTGA. The CDR3 runs 16 residues. Trimming removed 0 bases from V and 2 bases from J; junction bases left unmatched: 5.

The J gene is TRBJ1-4, the V gene TRBV14; D possibly corresponds to TRBD1 (6 bases). Deletions cut 0 bases from V and 5 bases from J, with 10 bases between. Germline CDR1 reads SGHDN; CDR2 reads FVKESK. The CDR3 is 15 amino acids. The chain's CDR3 is CASSQDRTANEKLFF. CDR3 coding DNA: TGTGCCAGCAGCCAAGATCGGACAGCCAATGAAAAACTGTTTTTT.

The rearrangement uses TRBV24-1 and TRBJ1-1; tentative D call: TRBD1 (5 bases). CDR3 size: 18 residues. Germline V gene data show CDR1 as KGHDR and CDR2 as SFDVKD. Trimming removed 4 bases from V and 3 bases from J, with 23 bases in between. The CDR3 is CATSEPHGQPHKDTEAFF. As DNA, the CDR3 is TGTGCCACCAGTGAACCTCATGGACAACCTCATAAGGACACTGAAGCTTTCTTT.

The chain links TRBV9 to TRBJ2-1; 11 bases align to TRBD2. The CDR3 runs to 17 residues. V lost 1 base, J lost 3 bases, and 6 bases stayed unmatched. Germline values: CDR1 SGDLS, CDR2 YYNGEE. In DNA, the CDR3 is TGTGCCAGCAGCGTAAGAACTAGCGGGAGTCTCTACAATGAGCAGTTCTTC. Amino acids: CASSVRTSGSLYNEQFF.

Written as DNA, the CDR3 is TGTGCCAGCAGCTTAGACCACTCGAACACTGAAGCTTTCTTT. Translated, it gives CASSLDHSNTEAFF. The V and J genes are TRBV7-2 and TRBJ1-1; the D is unclear. The CDR3 length is 14 residues. Trimming pared 1 base from V and 1 base from J, leaving 7 bases between. Germline-derived CDR1 and CDR2 are SGHTA and FQGNSA.

This sequence joins TRBV24-1 and TRBJ2-1, with TRBD2 identical over 10 bases. The V gene's germline CDR1 is KGHDR and CDR2 SFDVKD. This CDR3 is 17 amino acids long. Germline trimming cut 5 bases from V and 0 bases from J; bases unmatched to any gene: 6. CDR3 region: CATSGQTSGTSYNEQFF. Written as DNA, the CDR3 is TGTGCCACCAGTGGCCAAACTAGCGGGACCTCCTACAATGAGCAGTTCTTC.

The chain links TRBV4-1 to TRBJ2-5, with TRBD2 matching 15 bases. Germline lookup yields CDR1 MGHRA and CDR2 YSYEKL. This CDR3 spans 17 amino acids. With 1 base clipped from V and 4 bases from J, the junction kept 4 bases outside the gene matches. CDR3 nucleotides: TGCGCCAGCAGCCAAGGGACTAGCGGGAGGGCCGTAGAGACCCAGTACTTC. Residues: CASSQGTSGRAVETQYF.

J is TRBJ2-2 and V is TRBV10-2; 8 bases match TRBD2. Germline CDR1 and CDR2: WSHSY and SAAADI. V lost 6 bases, J lost 3 bases, and 6 bases stayed unmatched. The CDR3 extends over 15 amino acids. Here the CDR3 reads CASRLAGRDTGELFF. CDR3 nucleotide sequence: TGCGCCAGCAGATTAGCGGGACGGGACACCGGGGAGCTGTTTTTT.

The rearrangement links TRBV7-6 to TRBJ2-3; perhaps TRBD2 as D (5 bases). V gave up 0 bases and J gave up 2 bases, with 12 bases separating them. The germline CDR1 and CDR2 sequences are SGHVS and FNYEAQ. The CDR3 covers 16 residues. CDR3 sequence reads: CASSLASSRSTDTQYF. DNA for the CDR3: TGTGCCAGCAGCTTAGCGTCTAGCCGATCCACAGATACGCAGTATTTT.

The rearrangement links TRBV5-4 to TRBJ1-1; no reliable D call. The ends were cut back, 0 bases at V and 1 base at J, with 7 bases in the middle. From germline, CDR1 is SGHNT and CDR2 YYREEE (reference sequence). The CDR3 contains 14 residues. CDR3: CASSLDLRNTEAFF. The CDR3 nucleotides read TGTGCCAGCAGCTTGGACCTAAGGAACACTGAAGCTTTCTTT.

The gene calls are TRBV24-1 and TRBJ1-5, with a possible D match to TRBD1 (6 bases). The CDR3 loop spans 13 amino acids. Germline V gene lookup returns CDR1 KGHDR and CDR2 SFDVKD. Trimming stripped 5 bases from V and 4 bases from J, with 8 bases between. CDR3 nucleotides: TGTGCCACCAGTGGGCAGGGGAATCAGCCCCAGCATTTT. The encoded protein is CATSGQGNQPQHF.

V is TRBV11-2 and J is TRBJ1-1, with D possibly being TRBD1 (5 bases). The CDR3 consists of 14 residues. Germline V gene sequence: CDR1 SGHAT, CDR2 FQNNGV. V was clipped by 3 bases and J by 1 base, with 9 bases between them. The CDR3 DNA reads TGTGCCAGCAGCTTTCAGGGTTCGAACACTGAAGCTTTCTTT. It is translated as CASSFQGSNTEAFF.

The chain carries TRBV28 and TRBJ2-1; maybe TRBD1 (5 bases). The CDR3 contains 13 residues. The V gene lost 6 bases and the J gene lost 7 bases, with 13 bases spanning the gap. Per the germline V gene, CDR1 is MDHEN and CDR2 is SYDVKM. CDR3 amino acids: CASRSTDPNEQFF. As DNA, the CDR3 is TGTGCCAGCAGATCGACAGATCCGAATGAGCAGTTCTTC.

The chain couples TRBV29-1 to TRBJ2-4; TRBD2 is a possible D gene (6 bases). From germline, CDR1 is SQVTM and CDR2 ANQGSEA. V was cut by 3 bases and J by 8 bases, with 11 bases left in between. The CDR3 loop spans 12 amino acids. CDR3 DNA sequence: TGCAGCGTTGACCCAGGAGGGGACATTCAGTACTTC. It codes for CSVDPGGDIQYF.

The rearrangement uses TRBV5-6 and TRBJ1-2, with 9 bases matching TRBD1. From germline, CDR1 is SGHDT and CDR2 YYEEEE. J gave up 7 bases and V 0 bases, and 1 base lay outside the gene matches. There are 13 residues in the CDR3. The CDR3 DNA reads TGTGCCAGCAGCTTGGGGACAGGGGTTGGCTACACCTTC. Translated: CASSLGTGVGYTF.

CDR3 bases: TGTGCCAGCAGCTTAGATCCTAGAGCACTCCAAGAGACCCAGTACTTC. Translated, it gives CASSLDPRALQETQYF. The chain links TRBV11-2 to TRBJ2-5; D not certain. V lost 0 bases, J lost 1 base, and 12 bases lay in between. The CDR3 runs to 16 residues. Germline assignment: CDR1 SGHAT and CDR2 FQNNGV.

V usage is TRBV11-3 and J usage is TRBJ2-2; 8 bases are a match to TRBD1. The CDR3 contains 15 residues. From germline, CDR1 is SGHNT and CDR2 YENEEA. V shed 3 bases, J shed 6 bases, and the junction held 6 bases outside the gene matches. The CDR3 region is CASSFGRGRPGELFF. CDR3 bases: TGTGCCAGCAGCTTTGGCAGGGGGCGCCCCGGGGAGCTGTTTTTT.

The count of this clone is one. In nucleotides, the CDR3 is TGTGCCAGCAGCCCGGGGGGAAGTCTTCAAGAGACCCAGTACTTC. It yields the protein CASSPGGSLQETQYF. The chain links TRBV5-4 to TRBJ2-5; 7 bases fit TRBD2. Germline lookup yields CDR1 SGHNT and CDR2 YYREEE (reference sequence). V trimming: 4 bases; J trimming: 2 bases; junction bases outside the gene matches: 8. The CDR3 has 15 residues.

The chain is built from TRBV3-1 (or the pseudogene TRBV3-2) and TRBJ2-1; a weak D match, TRBD1 (5 bases). CDR3 length: 15 amino acids. Germline CDR1 and CDR2: LGHDT and YNNKEL (reference sequence). With 0 bases removed from V and 2 bases from J, the gap between germline ends came to 8 bases. The CDR3, as DNA: TGTGCCAGCAGCCAAGATCGACAGCCCTACAATGAGCAGTTCTTC. Translated, it gives CASSQDRQPYNEQFF.